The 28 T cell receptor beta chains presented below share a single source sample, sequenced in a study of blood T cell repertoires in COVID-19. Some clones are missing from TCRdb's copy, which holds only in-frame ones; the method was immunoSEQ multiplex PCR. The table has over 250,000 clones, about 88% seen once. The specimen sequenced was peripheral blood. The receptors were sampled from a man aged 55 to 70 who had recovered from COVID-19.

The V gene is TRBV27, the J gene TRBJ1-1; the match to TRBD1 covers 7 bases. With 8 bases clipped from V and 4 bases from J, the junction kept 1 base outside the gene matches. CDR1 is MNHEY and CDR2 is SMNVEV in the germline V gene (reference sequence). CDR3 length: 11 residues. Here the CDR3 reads CASYRGTEAFF. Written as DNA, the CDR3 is TGTGCCAGCTACAGGGGCACTGAAGCTTTCTTT.

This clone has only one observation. CDR3 DNA sequence: TGCGCCAGCAGCTTCGAAGGGGGAACCGGGGAGCTGTTTTTT. As protein: CASSFEGGTGELFF. V usage is TRBV5-1 and J usage is TRBJ2-2; tentative D call: TRBD1 (6 bases). Germline lookup yields CDR1 SGHRS and CDR2 YFSETQ. V was pared by 2 bases and J by 5 bases, with 10 bases between. This CDR3 contains 14 residues.

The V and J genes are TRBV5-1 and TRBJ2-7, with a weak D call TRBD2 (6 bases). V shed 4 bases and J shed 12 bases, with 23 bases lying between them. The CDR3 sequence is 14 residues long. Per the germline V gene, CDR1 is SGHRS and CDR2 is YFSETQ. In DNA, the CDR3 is TGCGCCAGCAGCAACGGACTTTTCTCCTTCGGGGGGTACTTC. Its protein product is CASSNGLFSFGGYF.

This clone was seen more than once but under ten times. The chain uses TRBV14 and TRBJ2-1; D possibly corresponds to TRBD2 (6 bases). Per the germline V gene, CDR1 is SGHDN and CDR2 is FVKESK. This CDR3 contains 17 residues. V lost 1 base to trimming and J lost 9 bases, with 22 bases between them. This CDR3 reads CASSQVPGGSLNSEQFF. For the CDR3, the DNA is TGTGCCAGCAGCCAAGTTCCAGGAGGGAGCTTGAATAGTGAGCAGTTCTTC.

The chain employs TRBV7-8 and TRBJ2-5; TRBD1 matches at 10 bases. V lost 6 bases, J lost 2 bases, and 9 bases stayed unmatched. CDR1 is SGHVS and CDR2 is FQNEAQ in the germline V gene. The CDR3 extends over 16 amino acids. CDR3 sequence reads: CASRFRDRGNQETQYF. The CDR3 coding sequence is TGTGCCAGCAGATTCCGGGACAGGGGTAATCAAGAGACCCAGTACTTC.

CDR3 in DNA: TGTGCCAGCAGATCAACAGGGGGGGGCTACGAGCAGTACTTC. Protein product: CASRSTGGGYEQYF. The chain employs TRBV6-5 and TRBJ2-7; tentative D call: TRBD1 (8 bases). This CDR3 spans 14 amino acids. In germline, CDR1 is MNHEY, CDR2 SVGAGI. Trimming removed 6 bases from V and 3 bases from J, with 15 bases in between.

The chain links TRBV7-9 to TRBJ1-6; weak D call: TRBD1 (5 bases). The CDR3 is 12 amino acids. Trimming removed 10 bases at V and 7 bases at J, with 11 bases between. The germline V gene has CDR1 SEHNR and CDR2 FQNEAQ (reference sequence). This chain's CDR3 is CATGLRNSPLHF. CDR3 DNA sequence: TGTGCCACAGGGCTGCGAAATTCACCCCTCCACTTT.

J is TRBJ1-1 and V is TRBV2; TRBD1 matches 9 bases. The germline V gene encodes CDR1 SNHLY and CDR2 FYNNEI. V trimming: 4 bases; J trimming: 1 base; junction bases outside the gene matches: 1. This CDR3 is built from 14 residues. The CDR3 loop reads CASSVDRGNTEAFF. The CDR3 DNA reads TGTGCCAGCAGTGTGGACAGGGGGAACACTGAAGCTTTCTTT.

CDR3 protein: CASSPNSQNTEAFF. The CDR3, as DNA: TGTGCCAGCTCACCAAACAGCCAGAACACTGAAGCTTTCTTT. The chain is built from TRBV18 and TRBJ1-1; D ambiguous. This CDR3 region has 14 residues. Germline assignment: CDR1 KGHSH and CDR2 LQKENI. V was shortened by 2 bases and J by 1 base, with 8 bases between the two germline ends.

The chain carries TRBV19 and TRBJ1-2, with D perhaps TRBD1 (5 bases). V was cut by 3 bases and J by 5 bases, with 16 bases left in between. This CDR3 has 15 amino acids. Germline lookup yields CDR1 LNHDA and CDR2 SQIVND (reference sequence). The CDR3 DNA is TGTGCCAGTAGTATGGTTTGGCAGGGAAAATATGGCTACACCTTC. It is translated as CASSMVWQGKYGYTF.

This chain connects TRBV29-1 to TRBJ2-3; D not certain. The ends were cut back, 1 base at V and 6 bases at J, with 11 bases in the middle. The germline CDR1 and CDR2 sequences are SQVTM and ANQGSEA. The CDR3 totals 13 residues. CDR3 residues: CSVEVVLRDTQYF. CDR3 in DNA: TGCAGCGTTGAAGTGGTCCTCCGGGATACGCAGTATTTT.

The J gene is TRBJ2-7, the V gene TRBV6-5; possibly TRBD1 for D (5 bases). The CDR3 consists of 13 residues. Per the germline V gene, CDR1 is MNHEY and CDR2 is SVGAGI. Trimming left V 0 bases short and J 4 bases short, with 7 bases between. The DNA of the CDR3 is TGTGCCAGCAGTTACTCGGGGCTGTACGAGCAGTACTTC. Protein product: CASSYSGLYEQYF.

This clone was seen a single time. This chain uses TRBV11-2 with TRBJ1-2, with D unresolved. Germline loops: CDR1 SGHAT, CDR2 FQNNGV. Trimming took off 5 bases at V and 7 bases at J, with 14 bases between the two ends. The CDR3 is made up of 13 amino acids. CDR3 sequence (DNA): TGTGCCAGCAGCCCAGACCATCCAGGTGGCTACACCTTC. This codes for CASSPDHPGGYTF.

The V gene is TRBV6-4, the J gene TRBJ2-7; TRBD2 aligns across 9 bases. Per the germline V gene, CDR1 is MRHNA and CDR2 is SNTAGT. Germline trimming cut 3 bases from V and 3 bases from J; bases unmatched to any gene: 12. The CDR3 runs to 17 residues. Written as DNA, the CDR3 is TGTGCCAGCAGTGAGGGGCTAGCGGGGCCCCCAATCTACGAGCAGTACTTC. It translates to CASSEGLAGPPIYEQYF.

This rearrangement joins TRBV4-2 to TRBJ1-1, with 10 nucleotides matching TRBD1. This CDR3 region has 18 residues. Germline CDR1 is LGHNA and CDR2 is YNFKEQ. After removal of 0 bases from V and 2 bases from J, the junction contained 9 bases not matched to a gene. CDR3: CASSQDAGTGVKNTEAFF. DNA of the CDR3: TGTGCCAGCAGCCAAGATGCCGGGACAGGGGTAAAAAACACTGAAGCTTTCTTT.

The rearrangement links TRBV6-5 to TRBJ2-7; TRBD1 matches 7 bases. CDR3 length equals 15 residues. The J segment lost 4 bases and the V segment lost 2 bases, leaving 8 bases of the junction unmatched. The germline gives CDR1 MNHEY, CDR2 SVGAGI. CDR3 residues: CASSYEGASVYEQYF. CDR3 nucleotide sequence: TGTGCCAGCAGTTACGAGGGGGCGTCAGTATACGAGCAGTACTTC.

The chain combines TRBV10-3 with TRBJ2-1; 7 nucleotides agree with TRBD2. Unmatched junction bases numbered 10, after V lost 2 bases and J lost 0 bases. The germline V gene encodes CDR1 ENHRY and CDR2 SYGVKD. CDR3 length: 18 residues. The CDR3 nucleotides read TGTGCCATCAGTGAGCCTACCACTAGCGTCGCCTCCTACAATGAGCAGTTCTTC. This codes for CAISEPTTSVASYNEQFF.

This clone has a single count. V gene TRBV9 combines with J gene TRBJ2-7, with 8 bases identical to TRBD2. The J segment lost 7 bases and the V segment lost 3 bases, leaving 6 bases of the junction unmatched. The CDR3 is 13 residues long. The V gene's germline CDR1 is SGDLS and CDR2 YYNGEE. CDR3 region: CASSGGAGGEQYF. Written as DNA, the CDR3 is TGTGCCAGCAGCGGCGGCGCGGGGGGAGAGCAGTACTTC.

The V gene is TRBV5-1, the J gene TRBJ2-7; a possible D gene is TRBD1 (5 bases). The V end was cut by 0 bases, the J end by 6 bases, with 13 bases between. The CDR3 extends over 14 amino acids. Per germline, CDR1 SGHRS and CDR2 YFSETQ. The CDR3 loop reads CASSLAQGVGEQYF. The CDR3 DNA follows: TGCGCCAGCAGCTTGGCCCAGGGCGTAGGCGAGCAGTACTTC.

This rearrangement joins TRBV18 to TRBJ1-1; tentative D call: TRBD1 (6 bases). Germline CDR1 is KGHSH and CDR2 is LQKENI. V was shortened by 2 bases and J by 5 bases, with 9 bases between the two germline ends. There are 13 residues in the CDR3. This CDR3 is CASSPTGPTEAFF. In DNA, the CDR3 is TGTGCCAGCTCACCAACAGGGCCTACTGAAGCTTTCTTT.

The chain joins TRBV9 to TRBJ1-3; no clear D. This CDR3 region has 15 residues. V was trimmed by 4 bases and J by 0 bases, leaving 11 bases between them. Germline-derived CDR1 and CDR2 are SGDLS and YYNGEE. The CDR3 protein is CASSFGGVSGNTIYF. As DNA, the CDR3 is TGTGCCAGCAGCTTCGGCGGGGTCTCTGGAAACACCATATATTTT.

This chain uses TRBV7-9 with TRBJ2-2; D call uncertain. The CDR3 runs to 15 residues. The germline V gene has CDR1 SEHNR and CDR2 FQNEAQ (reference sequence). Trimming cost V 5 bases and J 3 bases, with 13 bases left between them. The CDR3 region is CASSHPMGYTGELFF. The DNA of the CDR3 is TGTGCCAGCAGCCATCCGATGGGCTACACCGGGGAGCTGTTTTTT.

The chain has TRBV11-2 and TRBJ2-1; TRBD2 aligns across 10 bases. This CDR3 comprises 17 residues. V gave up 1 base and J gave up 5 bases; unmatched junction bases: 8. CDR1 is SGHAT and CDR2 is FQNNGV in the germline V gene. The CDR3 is CASSLVRLAGSNNEQFF. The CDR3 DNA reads TGTGCCAGCAGCTTAGTTCGACTAGCGGGTTCAAACAATGAGCAGTTCTTC.

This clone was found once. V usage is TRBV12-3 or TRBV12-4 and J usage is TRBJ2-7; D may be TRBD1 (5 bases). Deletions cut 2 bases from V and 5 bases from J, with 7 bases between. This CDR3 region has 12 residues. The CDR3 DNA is TGTGCCAGCAGTTTAAAAGGGGACGAGCAGTACTTC. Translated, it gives CASSLKGDEQYF.

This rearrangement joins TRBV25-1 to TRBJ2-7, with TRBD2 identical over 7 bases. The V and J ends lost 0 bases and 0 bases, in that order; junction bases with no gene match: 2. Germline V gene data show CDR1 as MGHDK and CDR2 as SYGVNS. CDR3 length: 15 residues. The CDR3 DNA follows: TGTGCCAGCAGTGAATATGGCGGGAGCTCCTACGAGCAGTACTTC. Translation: CASSEYGGSSYEQYF.

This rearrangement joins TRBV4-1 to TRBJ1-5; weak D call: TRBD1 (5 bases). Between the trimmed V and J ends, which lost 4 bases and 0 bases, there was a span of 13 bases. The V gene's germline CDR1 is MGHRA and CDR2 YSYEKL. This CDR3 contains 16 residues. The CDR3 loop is CASSPPGVISNQPQHF. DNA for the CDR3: TGCGCCAGCAGCCCCCCGGGGGTTATTAGCAATCAGCCCCAGCATTTT.

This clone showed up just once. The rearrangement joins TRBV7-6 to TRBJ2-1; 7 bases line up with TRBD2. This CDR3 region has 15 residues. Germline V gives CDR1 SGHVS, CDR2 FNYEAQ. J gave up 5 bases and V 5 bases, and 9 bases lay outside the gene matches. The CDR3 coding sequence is TGTGCCAGCAGCCCCGCACCGGGGGGAAACAATGAGCAGTTCTTC. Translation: CASSPAPGGNNEQFF.

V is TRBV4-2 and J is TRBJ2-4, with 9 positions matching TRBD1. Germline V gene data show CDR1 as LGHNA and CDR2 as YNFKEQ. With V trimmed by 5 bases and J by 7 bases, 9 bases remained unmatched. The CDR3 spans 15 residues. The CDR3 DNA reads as TGTGCCAGCAGCAAGCGGACAGGGGATGGCAACATTCAGTACTTC. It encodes CASSKRTGDGNIQYF.